These 17 T cell receptor beta chains were sequenced from one sample in a study of cytomegalovirus exposure and HLA in healthy donors. 13 Jbeta primers and 60 Vbeta primers were used for the PCR. The table came from immunoSEQ multiplex PCR; TCRdb's copy has only in-frame clones and leaves some out. The sample lists 120,000 to 150,000 clones; 75% to 80% were seen once. Sequencing used PBMCs. The receptors come from a woman aged 40 to 50 in good health and CMV-seropositive.

V and J are TRBV29-1 and TRBJ1-5, with 7 bases lining up with TRBD1. The germline V gene encodes CDR1 SQVTM and CDR2 ANQGSEA. This CDR3 has 15 amino acids. V was pared by 4 bases and J by 0 bases, with 6 bases of the junction left unmatched. The CDR3 DNA is TGCAGCGTTGGGGGGGACAGCTATAGCAATCAGCCCCAGCATTTT. As protein: CSVGGDSYSNQPQHF.

The chain carries TRBV27 and TRBJ1-1; D call uncertain. Per germline, CDR1 MNHEY and CDR2 SMNVEV (reference sequence). This CDR3 contains 17 residues. V lost 6 bases and J lost 1, with 21 bases in between. The CDR3 sequence: CASRIDSPHNKNTEAFF. The CDR3 DNA follows: TGTGCCAGCAGAATCGATTCACCTCACAATAAGAACACTGAAGCTTTCTTT.

The V and J genes are TRBV7-2 and TRBJ2-1, with D tentatively TRBD2 (6 bases). This CDR3 contains 16 residues. With 1 base removed from V and 0 bases from J, the gap between germline ends came to 10 bases. Germline CDR1 reads SGHTA; CDR2 reads FQGNSA. The CDR3 is CASSLVGGGSYNEQFF. Here the CDR3 DNA reads TGTGCCAGCAGCTTAGTGGGAGGAGGCTCCTACAATGAGCAGTTCTTC.

This chain links TRBV12-2 with TRBJ1-5; the DNA was not used to check the table's D call, TRBD1. TRBV12-2 is a pseudogene segment. This CDR3 is built from 16 residues. In DNA, the CDR3 is TGTGCAAGTCGCTTACCGCCAGGCAGGGGCGATCAGCCCCAGCATTTT. Translation: CASRLPPGRGDQPQHF.

The V gene is TRBV29-1, the J gene TRBJ2-7; 7 nucleotides match TRBD2. The CDR3 extends over 12 amino acids. Germline V lookup: CDR1 SQVTM, CDR2 ANQGSEA. The CDR3 sequence is CRGGEERPIEYF. The CDR3 DNA follows: TGCAGGGGGGGGGAGGAACGACCGATCGAGTACTTC.

This rearrangement joins TRBV18 to TRBJ2-1; 11 bases match TRBD2. Germline-derived CDR1 and CDR2 are KGHSH and LQKENI. The ends lost 5 bases at V and 7 bases at J; junction bases unmatched: 4. The CDR3 loop spans 14 amino acids. CDR3 sequence: CASSATSGRNEQFF. The CDR3, as DNA: TGTGCCAGCTCAGCCACTAGCGGGAGAAATGAGCAGTTCTTC.

The gene calls are TRBV5-1 and TRBJ2-5; perhaps TRBD2 as D (5 bases). Trimming took off 2 bases at V and 1 base at J, with 9 bases between the two ends. Germline CDR1 and CDR2: SGHRS and YFSETQ. The CDR3 length is 14 residues. The CDR3 sequence is CASSFGGFQETQYF. CDR3 nucleotide sequence: TGCGCCAGCAGCTTCGGCGGGTTCCAAGAGACCCAGTACTTC.

The CDR3 coding sequence is TGCGCCAGCAGCCAGCCCTACGGTCTCAATGAAAAACTGTTTTTT. This gives the protein CASSQPYGLNEKLFF. The chain links TRBV4-1 to TRBJ1-4; no clear D gene. V lost 3 bases to trimming and J lost 5 bases, with 13 bases between them. The length of the CDR3 is 15 residues. Germline lookup yields CDR1 MGHRA and CDR2 YSYEKL.

The CDR3 region has the DNA TGCGCCAGCAGCCCGCGGGGAGCGGGAGAGGGAGTTGAGCAGTTCTTC. Protein: CASSPRGAGEGVEQFF. V is TRBV4-1 and J is TRBJ2-1; 8 nucleotides match TRBD2. V was pared by 4 bases and J by 9 bases, with 14 bases of the junction left unmatched. CDR1 is MGHRA and CDR2 is YSYEKL in the germline V gene. The CDR3 sequence is 16 residues long.

J is TRBJ1-5 and V is TRBV10-1, with D uncertain. Trimming removed 4 bases at V and 5 bases at J, with 9 bases between. The germline gives CDR1 WNHNN, CDR2 SYGVQD (reference sequence). The CDR3 runs 13 residues. This chain's CDR3 is CASSGGLYQPQHF. CDR3 coding DNA: TGCGCCAGCAGTGGTGGCCTTTATCAGCCCCAGCATTTT.

J is TRBJ2-7 and V is TRBV18, with 11 bases aligning to TRBD2. CDR3 length: 15 amino acids. V lost 3 bases to trimming and J lost 4 bases; unmatched junction nucleotides: 5. Germline CDR1 and CDR2: KGHSH and LQKENI. CDR3 bases: TGTGCCAGCTCACCGACTAGCGGGGAGGTTTACGAGCAGTACTTC. Its translation: CASSPTSGEVYEQYF.

The CDR3 bases are TGTGCCAGCAGCTCCAAGACAGGGGATCAAAACATTCAGTACTTC. The encoded protein is CASSSKTGDQNIQYF. The gene calls are TRBV7-9 and TRBJ2-4; the match to TRBD1 covers 8 bases. Germline V gene sequence: CDR1 SEHNR, CDR2 FQNEAQ (reference sequence). The CDR3 loop spans 15 amino acids. V was clipped by 4 bases and J by 5 bases; unmatched bases: 7.

This clone was observed a handful of times. The chain recombines TRBV6-5 with TRBJ1-1; D possibly corresponds to TRBD1 (6 bases). Germline V lookup: CDR1 MNHEY, CDR2 SVGAGI. This CDR3 region has 12 residues. V lost 4 bases and J 10 bases, leaving 13 bases between the germline ends. CDR3 bases: TGTGCCAGCAGTTTACAGGGAGCTACAGCTTTCTTT. It translates to CASSLQGATAFF.

The chain is built from TRBV5-1 and TRBJ2-7; 8 nucleotides match TRBD2. Germline-derived CDR1 and CDR2 are SGHRS and YFSETQ. This CDR3 region has 15 residues. J lost 0 bases, V lost 4 bases, and 6 bases had no gene match. The CDR3 sequence is CASSRLGTSSYEQYF. CDR3 in DNA: TGCGCCAGCAGCCGCCTCGGGACTAGCTCCTACGAGCAGTACTTC.

The J gene is TRBJ2-7, the V gene TRBV6-6, with 10 bases aligning to TRBD2. V shed 6 bases and J 5 bases; nucleotides not matched to a gene: 10. In germline, CDR1 is MNHNY, CDR2 SVGAGI (reference sequence). This CDR3 spans 15 amino acids. In DNA form, the CDR3 reads TGTGCCAGCAGCCCCTTAGCGGGAGGAGGCCACGAGCAGTACTTC. Its protein product is CASSPLAGGGHEQYF.

The V and J genes are TRBV5-4 and TRBJ2-3; D is possibly TRBD2 (5 bases). This CDR3 spans 16 amino acids. Deletions cut 4 bases from V and 2 bases from J, with 17 bases between. Germline CDR1 reads SGHNT; CDR2 reads YYREEE (reference sequence). The CDR3 is CASSIFAGGLTDTQYF. The CDR3 DNA sequence: TGTGCCAGCAGCATCTTCGCCGGAGGCCTCACAGATACGCAGTATTTT.

This clone turned up a few times. The V and J genes are TRBV28 and TRBJ1-2; 7 nucleotides align to TRBD1. Germline CDR1 is MDHEN and CDR2 is SYDVKM. Unmatched junction bases numbered 8, after V lost 7 bases and J lost 6 bases. The CDR3 is made up of 13 amino acids. CDR3 DNA: TGTGCCAGCAAACGACAGGGTTTTGATGGCTACACCTTC. Translated, it gives CASKRQGFDGYTF.